One and the same sample provided the 17 T cell receptor beta chains below, sequenced in a study of CD8 T cells in ankylosing spondylitis. TCRdb re-analysed the 5' RACE reads in MiXCR, keeping a single row per CDR3 protein. In the table there are roughly 170,000 distinct CDR3 sequences, roughly 10% of which are singletons. What was sequenced was blood, either unsorted or a sorted T cell fraction (not recorded which). The receptors were sampled from a female donor with ankylosing spondylitis or in good health (not recorded which).

This clonotype was recorded at least ten times. The chain combines TRBV12-3 or TRBV12-4 with TRBJ1-1; 8 bases align to TRBD1. CDR3 length equals 16 residues. Unmatched junction bases numbered 11, after V lost 6 bases and J lost 2 bases. For the CDR3, the DNA is TGTGCCAGCAGAATTCCTCCGGGACAGGCTAACACTGAAGCTTTCTTT. Translated, it gives CASRIPPGQANTEAFF.

V is TRBV4-1 and J is TRBJ2-1, with TRBD2 matching 14 bases. CDR1 is MGHRA and CDR2 is YSYEKL in the germline V gene. The CDR3 is made up of 16 amino acids. J lost 8 bases, V lost 1 base, and 4 bases had no gene match. This CDR3 is CASSQGPTSGRDEQFF. In nucleotides, the CDR3 is TGCGCCAGCAGCCAAGGGCCGACTAGCGGGAGGGATGAGCAGTTCTTC.

J is TRBJ2-7 and V is TRBV7-8; 9 bases align to TRBD1. CDR3 length: 14 residues. With 1 base clipped from V and 6 bases from J, the junction kept 4 bases outside the gene matches. The germline CDR1 and CDR2 sequences are SGHVS and FQNEAQ. The CDR3 DNA is TGTGCCAGCAGCTTAGGGGACAGGGACCCCGAGCAGTACTTC. Translated: CASSLGDRDPEQYF.

V and J are TRBV5-1 and TRBJ2-7, with 7 positions matching TRBD2. The germline V gene has CDR1 SGHRS and CDR2 YFSETQ. This CDR3 has 12 amino acids. V lost 3 bases, J lost 5 bases, and 2 bases stayed unmatched. CDR3 bases: TGCGCCAGCAGCTGGGGGGGAGACGAGCAGTACTTC. This encodes CASSWGGDEQYF.

This clonotype was counted many times. The genes are TRBV19 and TRBJ2-1, with 7 bases lining up with TRBD2. The CDR3 length is 15 residues. CDR1 LNHDA and CDR2 SQIVND come from the germline V gene (reference sequence). J gave up 6 bases and V 3 bases, and 8 bases lay outside the gene matches. DNA for the CDR3: TGTGCCAGTAGTATCCCGACTAGCATAGGCAATGAGCAGTTCTTC. Encoded protein: CASSIPTSIGNEQFF.

This clonotype was recorded at least ten times. The J gene is TRBJ2-1, the V gene TRBV24-1; TRBD2 agrees at 8 bases. The trim removed 4 bases at V and 6 bases at J, leaving 4 bases unmatched. Germline CDR1 KGHDR, CDR2 SFDVKD. This CDR3 region has 14 residues. The CDR3 region is CATSDPGTSNEQFF. The DNA of the CDR3 is TGTGCCACCAGTGACCCCGGGACTAGCAATGAGCAGTTCTTC.

The chain employs TRBV20-1 and TRBJ2-1, with 7 bases fitting TRBD2. Germline assignment: CDR1 DFQATT and CDR2 SNEGSKA (reference sequence). The CDR3 length is 13 residues. This chain's CDR3 is CTGDYPSYNEQFF. CDR3 DNA sequence: TGCACCGGGGACTACCCTTCCTACAATGAGCAGTTCTTC.

This clonotype was seen ten or more times. The CDR3 reads CASTKARNEQFF. The CDR3 DNA is TGTGCCAGCACCAAAGCGCGCAATGAGCAGTTCTTC. This chain uses TRBV7-9 with TRBJ2-1; D unclear. The germline V and J ends were trimmed by 7 bases and 6 bases, with 10 bases remaining between them. The CDR3 extends over 12 amino acids. Germline assignment: CDR1 SEHNR and CDR2 FQNEAQ (reference sequence). Together with reference TRBV7-9 and TRBJ2-1, the CDR3 gives the full variable domain: DTGVSQNPRHKITKRGQNVTFRCDPISEHNRLYWYRQTLGQGPEFLTYFQNEAQLEKSRLLSDRFSAERPKGSFSTLEIQRTEQGDSAMYLCASTKARNEQFFGPGTRLTVL.

The chain couples TRBV7-8 to TRBJ2-3; 7 bases agree with TRBD1. J lost 0 bases, V lost 3 bases, and 3 bases had no gene match. The germline CDR1 and CDR2 sequences are SGHVS and FQNEAQ. The CDR3 contains 15 residues. This chain's CDR3 is CASSFRDRSTDTQYF. CDR3 DNA: TGTGCCAGCAGCTTTCGGGACAGAAGCACAGATACGCAGTATTTT.

This chain links TRBV4-2 with TRBJ2-5; no clear D gene. Germline loops: CDR1 LGHNA, CDR2 YNFKEQ. The V end was cut by 2 bases, the J end by 5 bases, with 15 bases between. This CDR3 comprises 15 residues. For the CDR3, the DNA is TGTGCCAGCAGCCAAAAGGACGGCGTCGGGGAGACCCAGTACTTC. This gives the protein CASSQKDGVGETQYF.

This clonotype was detected only once. The rearrangement joins TRBV30 to TRBJ2-7, with 7 bases identical to TRBD1. The V gene's germline CDR1 is GTSNPN and CDR2 SVGIG (reference sequence). The CDR3 length is 13 residues. V was clipped by 3 bases and J by 5 bases; unmatched bases: 7. CDR3 residues: CAWSSQGSDEQYF. As DNA, the CDR3 is TGTGCCTGGAGCTCACAGGGGTCCGACGAGCAGTACTTC.

V and J are TRBV9 and TRBJ2-1; D unclear. The CDR3 contains 12 residues. V gave up 0 bases and J gave up 8 bases, with 6 bases separating them. Germline loops: CDR1 SGDLS, CDR2 YYNGEE. DNA of the CDR3: TGTGCCAGCAGCGTAGGTCCGGATGAGCAGTTCTTC. Amino acids: CASSVGPDEQFF.

There are many counts of this clonotype. The chain combines TRBV20-1 with TRBJ2-7; D perhaps matches TRBD2 (5 bases). Germline V lookup: CDR1 DFQATT, CDR2 SNEGSKA (reference sequence). There are 15 residues in the CDR3. The V and J ends lost 3 bases and 6 bases respectively, with 21 bases between them. The CDR3 DNA reads as TGCAGTGCTAGTCTCGGTCCCAGTACGGGGAGCGAGCAGTACTTC. Protein: CSASLGPSTGSEQYF.

The chain carries TRBV12-3 or TRBV12-4 and TRBJ2-7, with D perhaps matching TRBD1 or TRBD2 (5 bases each). The CDR3 covers 14 residues. V was clipped by 6 bases and J by 6 bases, with 18 bases between them. The DNA for the CDR3 is TGTGCCAGCAGCGACACGGGGCTTTGGGGCGAGCAGTACTTC. Its translation: CASSDTGLWGEQYF.

In its sample, this clonotype was seen many times. J is TRBJ2-2 and V is TRBV5-1; D call uncertain. The CDR3 consists of 11 residues. The germline CDR1 and CDR2 sequences are SGHRS and YFSETQ. Trimming cost V 4 bases and J 7 bases, with 5 bases left between them. The CDR3 bases are TGCGCCAGCAGCATCTTCGGGGAGCTGTTTTTT. Translation: CASSIFGELFF.

This clonotype was seen repeatedly, ten times or more. The CDR3 loop reads CASSLSGQGNTEAFF. CDR3 DNA sequence: TGCGCCAGCAGCTTGAGTGGACAGGGGAACACTGAAGCTTTCTTT. The chain uses TRBV5-1 and TRBJ1-1, with 8 positions matching TRBD1. Unmatched junction bases numbered 3, after V lost 1 base and J lost 1 base. CDR3 length equals 15 residues. From germline, CDR1 is SGHRS and CDR2 YFSETQ.

The chain couples TRBV4-3 to TRBJ2-7; possibly TRBD2 for D (5 bases). V lost 0 bases to trimming and J lost 3 bases, with 9 bases between them. Germline V gene data show CDR1 as LGHNA and CDR2 as YSLEER. This CDR3 spans 14 amino acids. The DNA of the CDR3 is TGCGCCAGCAGCCAAGATCGCGGGTACTACGAGCAGTACTTC. It specifies CASSQDRGYYEQYF.